This record covers a single T cell receptor beta chain. Its antigen specificity is not known. There are no base qualities to consult, and no much larger clone falls within one base. The sample originates from a study of blood T cell repertoires in COVID-19 (dated by TCRdb to the early 2020s). A note on the overall study: Collaborator samples came from the United States, Italy and Spain and covered acute and convalescent phases of COVID-19. The prospective study material was composed of cDNA or gDNA derived from T cells, B-cell-depleted T cells, or PBMCs. The dataset comprised deeply sampled blood TCRbeta repertoires from subjects exposed to, actively infected with, or recovered from COVID-19. A freely available public database, intended as a resource for researchers studying the immune response to SARS-CoV-2, is where the repertoires were released. The samples were drawn from two sources: the first 160 participants of the ongoing ImmuneRACE study, and over 950 subjects contributed by 6 global collaborators. Sample metadata almost always included a de-identified subject ID, COVID-19 status, age in years and sex. Where HLA class I and class II types were available, the types were taken from metadata supplied by the sample provider, not from assay-based typing.

Study-wide conclusions, independent of this receptor: The quantity of clinical and demographic metadata differed by source and by participant and was supplied without curation.

The immunoSEQ Assay, a bias-controlled multiplex PCR, was used to amplify TCRbeta CDR3 regions from genomic DNA. Under the source paper's analysis protocol: The number of nucleated cells in each sample was estimated from the amplification of reference gene primers within the assay. To quantify the absolute abundance of each unique TCRbeta CDR3 rearrangement, sequence reads were collapsed and filtered. For each sample, productive Simpson clonality was calculated as the square root of Simpson's diversity index across productive rearrangements. Held by TCRdb, this immuneACCESS table contains in-frame sequences only and omits some clones. Under half of the omission traces to an unresolved V gene where checked; the cause of the rest is unknown. That table furnishes V, J and clone size, whereas the DNA furnished D and trimming. The sample data list under 100,000 clones, and 65% to 85% of these were observed just once. The ten largest account for around a quarter of the sample.

The collaborating institutions used their own protocols to collect whole blood in K2EDTA tubes. Collaborator samples were shipped for TCRbeta analysis as frozen whole blood, isolated PBMCs, or DNA extracted from either sample type. From its cysteine to its phenylalanine, the CDR3 spans 15 amino acids. Only the CDR3 portion is preserved as DNA: 45 bases, with reading frame beginning at the first base. The V and J ends are trimmed by 2 bases and 4 bases, leaving 12 bases between them. Taken from the germline V gene, the CDR1 and CDR2 loops are SGHTA and FQGNSA. Recombination connected TRBV7-2 to TRBJ1-5, with no reliable assignment of the D segment. The sequencing input was peripheral blood. This receptor was identified in a man older than 75 with active or convalescent COVID-19. The DNA sequence is given as TGTGCCAGCAGCTTACGGGAAGTGGGGAATCAGCCCCAGCATTTT. Translated, it gives CASSLREVGNQPQHF.